This is a list of T cell receptor beta chains from one sample in a study of cytomegalovirus exposure and HLA in healthy donors. TCRdb's table, derived via immunoSEQ multiplex PCR, lists solely in-frame clones and lacks some. Its clone listing holds around 190,000 clones. Sequencing used PBMCs. The receptors originated from a woman between 25 and 40 years old in good health and CMV-seropositive. Each CDR3 is given with its conserved first and last residue. The order of the fields is J gene, D gene, V gene, CDR3 DNA, CDR3 protein. D genes are given only for firm matches.

j_call: TRBJ2-4; d_call: .; v_call: TRBV10-3; cdr3_nt: TGTGCCATCAGTGCTAGCGAGGGCAACATTCAGTACTTC; cdr3_aa: CAISASEGNIQYF
j_call: TRBJ1-6; d_call: TRBD1; v_call: TRBV25-1; cdr3_nt: TGTGCCAGCAGTGACAGGACAGGGGGTAATTCACCCCTCCACTTT; cdr3_aa: CASSDRTGGNSPLHF
j_call: TRBJ1-4; d_call: .; v_call: TRBV9; cdr3_nt: TGTGCCAGCAGCGTAGCCGGGGGGGTTAATGAAAAACTGTTTTTT; cdr3_aa: CASSVAGGVNEKLFF
j_call: TRBJ2-7; d_call: TRBD2; v_call: TRBV4-1; cdr3_nt: TGCGCCAGCAGCCAAGGTTGGCGGGAGGGCTCCTACGAGCAGTACTTC; cdr3_aa: CASSQGWREGSYEQYF
j_call: TRBJ2-1; d_call: TRBD2; v_call: TRBV9; cdr3_nt: TGTGCCAGCAGCGTAGTGAGTAGCGGGGGGGCCTATGAGCAGTTCTTC; cdr3_aa: CASSVVSSGGAYEQFF
j_call: TRBJ2-2; d_call: .; v_call: TRBV4-1; cdr3_nt: TGCGCCAGCAGCCAACGTAACAGGGCCGGGGAGCTGTTTTTT; cdr3_aa: CASSQRNRAGELFF
j_call: TRBJ1-2; d_call: .; v_call: TRBV7-2; cdr3_nt: TGTGCCAGCAGCCCTCACTATGGCTACACCTTC; cdr3_aa: CASSPHYGYTF
j_call: TRBJ1-5; d_call: .; v_call: TRBV6-1; cdr3_nt: TGTGCCAGCAGTGAAGTTGGGGGAGGCCAGCCCCAGCATTTT; cdr3_aa: CASSEVGGGQPQHF
j_call: TRBJ2-7; d_call: TRBD1; v_call: TRBV7-9; cdr3_nt: TGTGCCAGCAGCCCCTCGACAGGGGGCATCTACGAGCAGTACTTC; cdr3_aa: CASSPSTGGIYEQYF
j_call: TRBJ2-7; d_call: TRBD1; v_call: TRBV7-6; cdr3_nt: TGTGCCAGCAGCCCCGGACAGGGAGGTTTGGGAGAGCAGTACTTC; cdr3_aa: CASSPGQGGLGEQYF
j_call: TRBJ2-1; d_call: TRBD2; v_call: TRBV5-4; cdr3_nt: TGTGCCAGCAGCTTTAAGCGGGAACGGCAGTTCTTC; cdr3_aa: CASSFKRERQFF
j_call: TRBJ2-7; d_call: TRBD2; v_call: TRBV19; cdr3_nt: TGTGCCAGTAGGGGGACTAGCGGGGGCCACTACTACGAGCAGTACTTC; cdr3_aa: CASRGTSGGHYYEQYF
j_call: TRBJ2-7; d_call: .; v_call: TRBV28; cdr3_nt: TGTGCCAGCCGATCGGAGCTGGGCGAGCAGTACTTC; cdr3_aa: CASRSELGEQYF
j_call: TRBJ2-3; d_call: .; v_call: TRBV6-6; cdr3_nt: TGTGCCAGCCGGTCGGGGAGAGGGACAGATACGCAGTATTTT; cdr3_aa: CASRSGRGTDTQYF
j_call: TRBJ1-2; d_call: TRBD1; v_call: TRBV5-4; cdr3_nt: TGTGCCAGCAGCTTGGGACAGGGGAAGGGCGACTATGGCTACACCTTC; cdr3_aa: CASSLGQGKGDYGYTF
j_call: TRBJ2-3; d_call: TRBD1; v_call: TRBV11-3; cdr3_nt: TGTGCCAGCAGCTTAGGACAGGGGGCGAGAGATACGCAGTATTTT; cdr3_aa: CASSLGQGARDTQYF
j_call: TRBJ2-3; d_call: .; v_call: TRBV29-1; cdr3_nt: TGCAGCGTTGTGTTAGCCGGATCTAGCACAGATACGCAGTATTTT; cdr3_aa: CSVVLAGSSTDTQYF
j_call: TRBJ1-2; d_call: TRBD1; v_call: TRBV18; cdr3_nt: TGTGCCAGCTCACCAGGGGACAGAAACTATGGCTACACCTTC; cdr3_aa: CASSPGDRNYGYTF
j_call: TRBJ1-3; d_call: TRBD1; v_call: TRBV2; cdr3_nt: TGTGCCAGCAGAGCCGGGACAGCTGGAAACACCATATATTTT; cdr3_aa: CASRAGTAGNTIYF
j_call: TRBJ2-4; d_call: TRBD1; v_call: TRBV19; cdr3_nt: TGTGCCAGTAGTATGAGACAGGGGGGAAACATTCAGTACTTC; cdr3_aa: CASSMRQGGNIQYF
j_call: TRBJ1-1; d_call: TRBD1; v_call: TRBV11-2; cdr3_nt: TGTGCCAGCAGCCCCCCCCGGTCGGGTACAGGGGCCACTGAAGCTTTCTTT; cdr3_aa: CASSPPRSGTGATEAFF
j_call: TRBJ2-4; d_call: .; v_call: TRBV6-4; cdr3_nt: TGTGCCAGCAGTGACTCGGTCGGGGGATGGGACATTCAGTACTTC; cdr3_aa: CASSDSVGGWDIQYF
j_call: TRBJ2-5; d_call: .; v_call: TRBV18; cdr3_nt: TGTGCCAGCTCACCACCAGGGGGAGCGACCCAGTACTTC; cdr3_aa: CASSPPGGATQYF
j_call: TRBJ1-2; d_call: .; v_call: TRBV6-1; cdr3_nt: TGTGCCAGCAGTGAAGTGGAGGGACGGTCTGCTGGCTACACCTTC; cdr3_aa: CASSEVEGRSAGYTF
j_call: TRBJ2-7; d_call: .; v_call: TRBV5-6; cdr3_nt: TGTGCCAGCACCTCCGGGGGGCAGTACGAGCAGTACTTC; cdr3_aa: CASTSGGQYEQYF
j_call: TRBJ2-1; d_call: TRBD1; v_call: TRBV5-6; cdr3_nt: TGTGCCAGCTCTTTATCAGGGACAGGGGACTTCTTC; cdr3_aa: CASSLSGTGDFF
j_call: TRBJ2-1; d_call: .; v_call: TRBV6-6; cdr3_nt: TGTGCCAGCAGTTACTTGCGCAATGAGCAGTTCTTC; cdr3_aa: CASSYLRNEQFF
j_call: TRBJ1-4; d_call: .; v_call: TRBV2; cdr3_nt: TGTGCCAGCAGTGATAAGGGCCAGGGCGACGAGAAACTGTTTTTT; cdr3_aa: CASSDKGQGDEKLFF
j_call: TRBJ2-1; d_call: .; v_call: TRBV14; cdr3_nt: TGTGCCAGCAGCCTTCAGTGGAACTATCTCAATGAGCAGTTCTTC; cdr3_aa: CASSLQWNYLNEQFF
j_call: TRBJ1-1; d_call: .; v_call: TRBV7-2; cdr3_nt: TGTGCCAGCAGAATCGGCGGAGGTGGCACTGAAGCTTTCTTT; cdr3_aa: CASRIGGGGTEAFF
j_call: TRBJ2-7; d_call: .; v_call: TRBV7-6; cdr3_nt: TGTGCCAGCAGCGCGGCAATAACCTACGAGCAGTACTTC; cdr3_aa: CASSAAITYEQYF
j_call: TRBJ2-7; d_call: TRBD1; v_call: TRBV27; cdr3_nt: TGTGCCAGCAGTTTTGGGACAGGGACCTACGAGCAGTACTTC; cdr3_aa: CASSFGTGTYEQYF
j_call: TRBJ1-1; d_call: TRBD1; v_call: TRBV4-3; cdr3_nt: TGCGCCAGCAGCCAAACAGGGGGGAACACTGAAGCTTTCTTT; cdr3_aa: CASSQTGGNTEAFF
j_call: TRBJ1-5; d_call: .; v_call: TRBV7-2; cdr3_nt: TGTGCCAGCAGCTTATTATCACAGGGCAATCAGCCCCAGCATTTT; cdr3_aa: CASSLLSQGNQPQHF
j_call: TRBJ2-2; d_call: TRBD2; v_call: TRBV9; cdr3_nt: TGTGCCAGCACCTGGGGGACTAGGAACACCGGGGAGCTGTTTTTT; cdr3_aa: CASTWGTRNTGELFF
j_call: TRBJ2-7; d_call: .; v_call: TRBV28; cdr3_nt: TGTGCCAGCAGTTTTGTCAGATCCTCCTACGAGCAGTACTTC; cdr3_aa: CASSFVRSSYEQYF
j_call: TRBJ2-7; d_call: .; v_call: TRBV27; cdr3_nt: TGTGCCAGCAGTTTACCTGGGCGGGGCGAGCAGTACTTC; cdr3_aa: CASSLPGRGEQYF
j_call: TRBJ2-5; d_call: TRBD2; v_call: TRBV5-1; cdr3_nt: TGCGCCAGCAGCTTGCCTAGCGGGGCAACCAATGGGGAGACCCAGTACTTC; cdr3_aa: CASSLPSGATNGETQYF
j_call: TRBJ2-1; d_call: TRBD2; v_call: TRBV5-4; cdr3_nt: TGTGCCAGCAGCTTGGGGGGTAGCGGGGGTTACAATGAGCAGTTCTTC; cdr3_aa: CASSLGGSGGYNEQFF
j_call: TRBJ2-7; d_call: .; v_call: TRBV6-6; cdr3_nt: TGTGCCAGCAGTCCCGACAGGTACGAGCAGTACTTC; cdr3_aa: CASSPDRYEQYF
j_call: TRBJ1-2; d_call: .; v_call: TRBV2; cdr3_nt: TGTGCCAGCAATCAGGGTGACTATGGCTACACCTTC; cdr3_aa: CASNQGDYGYTF
j_call: TRBJ1-5; d_call: TRBD1; v_call: TRBV28; cdr3_nt: TGTGCCAGCAGGAACTGGACAGGGGGCGGCGGCAATCAGCCCCAGCATTTT; cdr3_aa: CASRNWTGGGGNQPQHF
j_call: TRBJ2-7; d_call: TRBD2; v_call: TRBV7-9; cdr3_nt: TGTGCCAGCAGGCCCCGGGAGGGCTTTAGCTCCTACGAGCAGTACTTC; cdr3_aa: CASRPREGFSSYEQYF
j_call: TRBJ1-5; d_call: TRBD1; v_call: TRBV4-1; cdr3_nt: TGCGCCAGCAGCCAAGGCCTGACAGGGCGCCCGGGAGCCCAGCATTTT; cdr3_aa: CASSQGLTGRPGAQHF
j_call: TRBJ2-3; d_call: TRBD2; v_call: TRBV29-1; cdr3_nt: TGCAGCGTGCGGGGACTAGCGGGGGGCACAGATACGCAGTATTTT; cdr3_aa: CSVRGLAGGTDTQYF